These T cell receptor beta chains were read from a single sample in a study of blood T cell repertoires in COVID-19. This table comes from immunoSEQ multiplex PCR, and its TCRdb copy is limited to in-frame clones, with some not included. Counted here are about 140,000 clones, more than 75% occurring once; the ten biggest clones make up more than 5%. The specimen was peripheral blood. The source of these receptors is a human donor in a cohort sampled during active COVID-19. Each CDR3 is given with its conserved first and last residue. Each record gives: CDR3 DNA, CDR3 protein, J gene, CDR3 length, V gene, clone size, D gene. D genes are given only for firm matches. Expanded clones are given a class, and other clones once, few, many or no size at all.

CDR3nt: TGTGCCAGCAGCAAAGGGCCCGACAGGTCCTACAATGAGCAGTTCTTC; CDR3aa: CASSKGPDRSYNEQFF; j_gene: TRBJ2-1; len: 16; v_gene: TRBV21-1; abundance: once; d_gene: .
CDR3nt: TGTGCCATCACCGATGAGGGTCAAACCTACGAGCAGTACTTC; CDR3aa: CAITDEGQTYEQYF; j_gene: TRBJ2-7; len: 14; v_gene: TRBV10-3; abundance: .; d_gene: .
CDR3nt: TGCGCCAGCAGCCAAGGGGTCGAAGAACTAGCGGGAGGAGAGCAGTTCTTC; CDR3aa: CASSQGVEELAGGEQFF; j_gene: TRBJ2-1; len: 17; v_gene: TRBV4-1; abundance: once; d_gene: TRBD2
CDR3nt: TGCAGCCCCCGGGGGACAGGGGTAACCTACGAGCAGTACTTC; CDR3aa: CSPRGTGVTYEQYF; j_gene: TRBJ2-7; len: 14; v_gene: TRBV29-1; abundance: .; d_gene: TRBD1
CDR3nt: TGTGCCAGCAGCACGGGACAGGTACCCGGCTACACCTTC; CDR3aa: CASSTGQVPGYTF; j_gene: TRBJ1-2; len: 13; v_gene: TRBV7-9; abundance: few; d_gene: TRBD1
CDR3nt: TGTGCCAGCAGTAGGACAGGGGTGAGCTATGGCTACACCTTC; CDR3aa: CASSRTGVSYGYTF; j_gene: TRBJ1-2; len: 14; v_gene: TRBV27; abundance: .; d_gene: TRBD1
CDR3nt: TGCGCCAGCAGCTGGGGACAGGGGGGCACTGAAGCTTTCTTT; CDR3aa: CASSWGQGGTEAFF; j_gene: TRBJ1-1; len: 14; v_gene: TRBV5-1; abundance: .; d_gene: TRBD1
CDR3nt: TGTGCCAGCAGTTTATCGTACAGGGGAGGTGGCTACACCTTC; CDR3aa: CASSLSYRGGGYTF; j_gene: TRBJ1-2; len: 14; v_gene: TRBV27; abundance: .; d_gene: TRBD1
CDR3nt: TGTGCCATCAGGGACAGCGGCTACGAGCAGTACTTC; CDR3aa: CAIRDSGYEQYF; j_gene: TRBJ2-7; len: 12; v_gene: TRBV10-3; abundance: .; d_gene: .
CDR3nt: TGTGCCAGCTCAGGAGTAGCGGACGGGAACAATGAGCAGTTCTTC; CDR3aa: CASSGVADGNNEQFF; j_gene: TRBJ2-1; len: 15; v_gene: TRBV18; abundance: .; d_gene: .
CDR3nt: TGCGCCAGCAGCTTGGGCAGAAACTATGGCTACACCTTC; CDR3aa: CASSLGRNYGYTF; j_gene: TRBJ1-2; len: 13; v_gene: TRBV5-1; abundance: .; d_gene: .
CDR3nt: TGTGCCAGCAGTGCCAGACAGGGGGCGTCCGGTAATCAGCCCCAGCATTTT; CDR3aa: CASSARQGASGNQPQHF; j_gene: TRBJ1-5; len: 17; v_gene: TRBV6-1; abundance: .; d_gene: TRBD1
CDR3nt: TGCGCCAGCAGCTTAACTGAAGGTAGAAAGATTAGCAAAACCTACAATGAGCAGTTCTTC; CDR3aa: CASSLTEGRKISKTYNEQFF; j_gene: TRBJ2-1; len: 20; v_gene: TRBV5-1; abundance: .; d_gene: .
CDR3nt: TGTGCCAGCAGCTTTTACAGGAACGAGCAGTACTTC; CDR3aa: CASSFYRNEQYF; j_gene: TRBJ2-7; len: 12; v_gene: TRBV12-1; abundance: .; d_gene: .
CDR3nt: TGTGCCAGCTCACTTGGACAGAACACTGAAGCTTTCTTT; CDR3aa: CASSLGQNTEAFF; j_gene: TRBJ1-1; len: 13; v_gene: TRBV18; abundance: once; d_gene: .
CDR3nt: TGTGCCAGCAGCTTGGAGGCAGGCTATAGCAATCAGCCCCAGCATTTT; CDR3aa: CASSLEAGYSNQPQHF; j_gene: TRBJ1-5; len: 16; v_gene: TRBV5-8; abundance: .; d_gene: .
CDR3nt: TGTGCCAGCAGCTCCACCCCGTGGAGGGCCAAAAACATTCAGTACTTC; CDR3aa: CASSSTPWRAKNIQYF; j_gene: TRBJ2-4; len: 16; v_gene: TRBV5-6; abundance: .; d_gene: .
CDR3nt: TGTGCCAGCAGCTTAACCCCGACAGGGGGCGGAGAGACCCAGTACTTC; CDR3aa: CASSLTPTGGGETQYF; j_gene: TRBJ2-5; len: 16; v_gene: TRBV11-2; abundance: .; d_gene: TRBD1
CDR3nt: TGTGCCTGGAGTGGAGGACAGGGTAATCAGCCCCAGCATTTT; CDR3aa: CAWSGGQGNQPQHF; j_gene: TRBJ1-5; len: 14; v_gene: TRBV30; abundance: .; d_gene: TRBD1
CDR3nt: TGTGCCAGCAGCGACAGGGCGACAGGTTCCGGGGAGCTGTTTTTT; CDR3aa: CASSDRATGSGELFF; j_gene: TRBJ2-2; len: 15; v_gene: TRBV27; abundance: .; d_gene: TRBD1
CDR3nt: TGTGCCAGCAGCCGCACAGGGGTCAATGAAAAACTGTTTTTT; CDR3aa: CASSRTGVNEKLFF; j_gene: TRBJ1-4; len: 14; v_gene: TRBV6-5; abundance: .; d_gene: TRBD1
CDR3nt: TGTGCCAGCAGCTTATCACCAGGACAGGCTACCGCGAACACCGGGGAGCTGTTTTTT; CDR3aa: CASSLSPGQATANTGELFF; j_gene: TRBJ2-2; len: 19; v_gene: TRBV7-9; abundance: .; d_gene: TRBD1
CDR3nt: TGTGCCAGTAGTTTTGGAGCCCAGGGGGCAACTAATGAAAAACTGTTTTTT; CDR3aa: CASSFGAQGATNEKLFF; j_gene: TRBJ1-4; len: 17; v_gene: TRBV19; abundance: once; d_gene: TRBD1
CDR3nt: TGTGCCACACATCCGATCGGACAGGCCTATGGCTACACCTTC; CDR3aa: CATHPIGQAYGYTF; j_gene: TRBJ1-2; len: 14; v_gene: TRBV19; abundance: .; d_gene: TRBD1
CDR3nt: TGTGCCAGCAGTTTGACTAGCGGGGGGGCCGTCGGGGAGCTGTTTTTT; CDR3aa: CASSLTSGGAVGELFF; j_gene: TRBJ2-2; len: 16; v_gene: TRBV27; abundance: .; d_gene: TRBD2
CDR3nt: TGTGCCAGCACCACCCGAGGAGGAGATACGCAGTATTTT; CDR3aa: CASTTRGGDTQYF; j_gene: TRBJ2-3; len: 13; v_gene: TRBV2; abundance: .; d_gene: .